The subject of this entry is one T cell receptor beta chain. Its target is not known. CD8+ and CD4+ T cells taken from blood had their TCR beta sequenced. Each multiple sclerosis control was a treatment-naive patient with relapsing-remitting disease that was either stable or active. The entry originates in a study of CD8 T cells in Susac syndrome. Regarding the study as a whole: That the number of individuals in its TCR sequencing and HLA analysis was relatively small was acknowledged by the study.

Reverse transcription of roughly 0.5 to 1 ug RNA was performed with random hexamers. Multiplex PCR with immunoSEQ amplified the TCR beta CDR3 across 54 Vbeta and 13 Jbeta. Via MiXCR, TCRdb re-called the immunoSEQ multiplex PCR reads, giving one row per CDR3 protein. This table has around 200,000 distinct CDR3 sequences, about 95% appearing once. Specimen: CD4+ T cells from PBMCs. This TCR was recovered from a human donor with multiple sclerosis.

CDR3 nucleotide sequence: TGTGCCAGCAGCGTAGAGAACAGTTTCTATGGCTACACCTTC. Protein product: CASSVENSFYGYTF. V is TRBV9 and J is TRBJ1-2; D gene unclear. The CDR3 extends over 14 amino acids. With 0 bases removed from V and 4 bases from J, the gap between germline ends came to 10 bases. From germline, CDR1 is SGDLS and CDR2 YYNGEE.